This T cell receptor beta chain came from a study of cytomegalovirus exposure and HLA in healthy donors. As concerns this clone: What it recognizes is unknown.

General study points: TCR beta V- and J-gene trimming, according to a later analysis, was linked to a missense DCLRE1C variant. The classifier reportedly diagnosed cytomegalovirus status with high specificity and sensitivity.

The germline gives CDR1 MRHNA, CDR2 SNTAGT. V was shortened by 4 bases and J by 5 bases, with 17 bases between the two germline ends. The CDR3 runs to 16 residues. The primer mix had 60 Vbeta and 13 Jbeta primers. This table comes from immunoSEQ multiplex PCR, and its TCRdb copy is limited to in-frame clones, with some not included. The sample lists about 77,000 clones, over 60% occurring once. What was sequenced was PBMCs. This rearrangement joins TRBV6-4 to TRBJ2-2, with D perhaps TRBD1 (6 bases). The sequence was collected from a man aged 35 to 55 in good health and CMV-seronegative. The CDR3 protein is CASSVRPGVVTGELFF. CDR3 nucleotide sequence: TGTGCCAGCAGTGTCCGGCCAGGGGTTGTTACCGGGGAGCTGTTTTTT.